This T cell receptor beta chain was sequenced for a study of OX40 agonist ivuxolimab in advanced cancers. Some background on the complete study: Ivuxolimab was an agonistic, fully human IgG2 monoclonal antibody directed against OX40 (CD134), a costimulatory receptor. Intravenous ivuxolimab was administered to patients every 2 weeks at six dose levels: 0.01, 0.1, 0.3, 1.5, 3 and 10 mg/kg. Of the roughly 50 dose-escalation patients, hepatocellular carcinoma was present in about 19, melanoma in approximately 15, renal cell carcinoma in 9 and head and neck cancer in 9. A male proportion of roughly 80% and a mean age of approximately 55 years, ranging from about 20 to 80, were recorded for the dose-escalation cohort. Patients were allowed to have had prior anti-PD-1, anti-PD-L1 or anti-CTLA-4 therapy, and around 40% of the dose-escalation patients had previously received checkpoint inhibitors. Partial responses were achieved by three dose-escalation patients, of whom one had hepatocellular carcinoma and two had cutaneous melanoma. The point of sequencing TCRbeta in the periphery was to test whether ivuxolimab changed TCR sequence diversity and drove clonal T-cell expansion. The paper reports the monotherapy dose-escalation portion (N of about 54 patients) of the phase I ivuxolimab trial. Overall results and qualifications from the work: Antigen specificity was not determined for the clonally expanded peripheral T cells. In the 0.1-3.0 mg/kg groups, partial responders had among the lowest normalized peripheral clonal expansion, particularly in CD8+ T cells. After ivuxolimab, CD8+ T cells had more expanded clones than CD4+ T cells on average. At doses of 0.1 to 3.0 mg/kg, clonal expansion of both CD4+ and CD8+ T cells in blood was seen between baseline and week 6. Low levels of normalized T-cell clonal expansion were also seen in some patients who did not respond.

The trial excluded patients who had a history of autoimmune disease or who were on systemic immunosuppression. Peripheral blood for TCR sequencing was collected from all dose cohorts at baseline, on cycle 4 day 1, and on cycle 7 day 1. Samples were obtained from an open-label, multicenter, first-in-human phase I dose-escalation trial of ivuxolimab. The trial enrolled adults with locally advanced or metastatic head and neck squamous cell, hepatocellular, melanoma or renal cell carcinoma. CD4+ and CD8+ T cells were sorted separately from peripheral blood before TCR sequencing. Measured from the cysteine to the phenylalanine, the CDR3 is 14 residues long. The only DNA kept is the CDR3, 42 bases in frame from the first base. V loses 6 bases of germline sequence and J loses 3 bases, and the interval between the two ends is 15 bases. CDR1 SNHLY and CDR2 FYNNEI were looked up in the germline V gene. Genomic DNA was extracted from sorted cells for sequencing of the TCRbeta CDR3 region. The immunoSEQ Assay was used to sequence the TCRbeta CDR3 regions. TCRdb provides this immuneACCESS table in a form limited to in-frame rearrangements. Some clones are lacking; in checked studies, under half of them reflect an unresolved V gene, and why the rest are absent is not known. This sample is represented by more than 60,000 clones; around 90% of them were singletons. Of the sample, about 0.25% falls within the top ten clones.

As for this clone: No antigen is known for it. Base-call qualities are not available, and no considerably larger clone is one nucleotide away.

The source of this sequence is an adult with an advanced solid tumor such as melanoma, head and neck, liver or kidney cancer. This specimen was CD4+ or CD8+ T cells sorted from blood, taken in a trial of the OX40 agonist ivuxolimab. The chain links TRBV2 with TRBJ2-7; too little of a D gene remains to name it. The nucleotide sequence reads TGTGCCAGCAGGACTGACACATCGGTCTACGAGCAGTACTTC. Translated, it reads CASRTDTSVYEQYF.